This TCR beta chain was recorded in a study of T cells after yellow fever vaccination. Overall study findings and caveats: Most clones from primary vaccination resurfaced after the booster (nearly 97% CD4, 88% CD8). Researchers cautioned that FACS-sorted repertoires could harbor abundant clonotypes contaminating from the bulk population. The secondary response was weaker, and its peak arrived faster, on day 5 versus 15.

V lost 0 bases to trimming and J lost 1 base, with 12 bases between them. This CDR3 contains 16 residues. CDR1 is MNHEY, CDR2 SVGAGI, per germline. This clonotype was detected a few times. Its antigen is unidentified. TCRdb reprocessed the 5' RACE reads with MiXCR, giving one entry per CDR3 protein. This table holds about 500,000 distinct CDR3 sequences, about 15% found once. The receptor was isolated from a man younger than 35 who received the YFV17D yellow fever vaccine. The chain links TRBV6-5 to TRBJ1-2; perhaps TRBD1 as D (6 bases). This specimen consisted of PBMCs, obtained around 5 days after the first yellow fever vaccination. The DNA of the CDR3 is TGTGCCAGCAGTTACTCGTCAGGGGACATTAACTATGGCTACACCTTC. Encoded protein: CASSYSSGDINYGYTF.